Listed below are T cell receptor beta chains from one sample, sequenced in a study of blood T cell repertoires in COVID-19. Assay used: immunoSEQ multiplex PCR; TCRdb lists only in-frame clones, some missing. The table has approximately 350,000 clones, about 90% seen once; the top ten hold around 3%. Sequenced: PBMCs or T cells enriched from blood (not recorded which). Receptor source: a woman aged 25 to 39 who had recovered from COVID-19. Each CDR3 is given with its conserved first and last residue. D genes are given only for firm matches. Rows give clone size only sometimes, using once, few, many, or a class for an expanded clone.

CASSQETTVIGTAQHF TGCGCCAGCAGCCAAGAAACGACGGTTATTGGTACAGCCCAGCATTTT TRBV4-1 - - TRBJ1-5
CASSIVGGRGYGYTF TGTGCCAGTAGTATTGTTGGTGGCAGGGGTTATGGCTACACCTTC TRBV19 - - TRBJ1-2
CSASPPTGTEAFF TGCAGTGCTAGTCCTCCGACGGGCACTGAAGCTTTCTTT TRBV20-1 - - TRBJ1-1
CASGTLGGQLYGYTF TGTGCCAGCGGGACATTAGGGGGACAGCTCTATGGCTACACCTTC TRBV2 TRBD1 - TRBJ1-2
CASSQDIVRDRGSEQYF TGCGCCAGCAGCCAAGATATCGTCCGGGACAGGGGTTCCGAGCAGTACTTC TRBV4-1 TRBD1 - TRBJ2-7
CASSLGQGNQPQHF TGTGCCAGCAGTTTAGGACAGGGCAATCAGCCCCAGCATTTT TRBV27 TRBD1 - TRBJ1-5
CASSGLTGGDQPQHF TGTGCCAGCAGCGGTTTGACAGGGGGCGATCAGCCCCAGCATTTT TRBV6-5 TRBD1 - TRBJ1-5
CASRPGLAGQEYTGELFF TGTGCCAGCAGACCCGGGCTAGCGGGCCAAGAGTACACCGGGGAGCTGTTTTTT TRBV5-4 TRBD2 few TRBJ2-2
CASSSDRGSWYGYTF TGTGCCAGCAGCTCTGACAGGGGAAGCTGGTATGGCTACACCTTC TRBV6-5 TRBD1 once TRBJ1-2
CASSQDQNYRGRGNEQFF TGCGCCAGCAGCCAAGATCAAAATTACAGGGGTCGAGGCAATGAGCAGTTCTTC TRBV4-1 TRBD1 - TRBJ2-1
CASSDSGETQYF TGTGCCAGCAGTGATTCCGGGGAGACCCAGTACTTC TRBV2 - - TRBJ2-5
CASSLVQGDYEQYF TGTGCCAGCAGCTTAGTACAGGGAGATTACGAGCAGTACTTC TRBV7-2 - - TRBJ2-7
CASSPSGGRAGSNTQYF TGTGCCAGCAGCCCTTCGGGCGGGAGGGCCGGTTCGAATACGCAGTATTTT TRBV5-6 TRBD2 - TRBJ2-3
CASSIREYGYTF TGTGCCAGCAGCATCCGGGAGTATGGCTACACCTTC TRBV5-6 - - TRBJ1-2
CASSLVGTGLYGYTF TGTGCCAGCAGCTTGGTAGGGACAGGGCTCTATGGCTACACCTTC TRBV7-9 TRBD1 - TRBJ1-2
CASSEPGQMGMNTEAFF TGTGCCAGCAGCGAACCGGGACAGATGGGAATGAACACTGAAGCTTTCTTT TRBV11-2 TRBD1 - TRBJ1-1
CASSYSMAGSGNTIYF TGTGCCAGCAGTTACTCGATGGCAGGCTCTGGAAACACCATATATTTT TRBV6-5 - - TRBJ1-3
CASSYAHGGTDTQYF TGTGCCAGCAGTTACGCCCACGGAGGCACAGATACGCAGTATTTT TRBV6-5 - - TRBJ2-3
CASSIETVNQPQHF TGTGCCAGTAGTATAGAGACAGTGAATCAGCCCCAGCATTTT TRBV19 - - TRBJ1-5
CASSLVAGSSYEQYF TGCGCCAGCAGCTTGGTGGCGGGGAGCTCCTACGAGCAGTACTTC TRBV5-1 - once TRBJ2-7
CASSQTGGTDTQYF TGCGCCAGCAGCCAGACGGGGGGCACAGATACGCAGTATTTT TRBV4-1 - few TRBJ2-3
CASGTGDQPQHF TGTGCCAGCGGGACAGGGGACCAGCCCCAGCATTTT TRBV28 TRBD1 few TRBJ1-5
CASSITYKNSYEQYF TGCGCCAGCAGCATCACGTACAAAAACTCCTACGAGCAGTACTTC TRBV5-1 - once TRBJ2-7
CATSRDRGVGNEQFF TGTGCCACCAGCAGGGACAGGGGAGTCGGCAATGAGCAGTTCTTC TRBV15 TRBD1 - TRBJ2-1
CASSDRQGVYEQYF TGTGCCAGTAGTGACCGACAGGGGGTCTACGAGCAGTACTTC TRBV19 TRBD1 - TRBJ2-7
CASSLTGNTGELFF TGCGCCAGCAGCTTAACCGGGAACACCGGGGAGCTGTTTTTT TRBV5-1 - few TRBJ2-2
CASSPGLVRVFYGYTF TGTGCCAGCAGCCCCGGACTGGTTCGGGTTTTTTATGGCTACACCTTC TRBV14 - - TRBJ1-2
CASRGGRNTEAFF TGTGCCAGTAGGGGGGGGCGAAACACTGAAGCTTTCTTT TRBV19 - - TRBJ1-1